The text below deals with one TCR beta chain. This sample was taken from a study of blood T cell repertoires in COVID-19. Overall study: Researchers got acute and convalescent COVID-19 samples from the United States, Italy and Spain.

Per germline, CDR1 SGDLS and CDR2 YYNGEE. The CDR3 totals 15 residues. Trimming took off 3 bases at V and 3 bases at J, with 15 bases between the two ends. Sequencing was performed with immunoSEQ multiplex PCR; in TCRdb, only in-frame clones are kept and a portion is missing. The sample consists of around 300,000 clones, around 90% of them appearing once. The clonotype comes from a man aged 50-59 years with acute or convalescent COVID-19. The sequenced sample was peripheral blood. V and J are TRBV9 and TRBJ1-1; D is possibly TRBD1 (6 bases). In DNA, the CDR3 is TGTGCCAGCAGCGCCGGGACACGGGGGGACACTGAAGCTTTCTTT. It is translated as CASSAGTRGDTEAFF.